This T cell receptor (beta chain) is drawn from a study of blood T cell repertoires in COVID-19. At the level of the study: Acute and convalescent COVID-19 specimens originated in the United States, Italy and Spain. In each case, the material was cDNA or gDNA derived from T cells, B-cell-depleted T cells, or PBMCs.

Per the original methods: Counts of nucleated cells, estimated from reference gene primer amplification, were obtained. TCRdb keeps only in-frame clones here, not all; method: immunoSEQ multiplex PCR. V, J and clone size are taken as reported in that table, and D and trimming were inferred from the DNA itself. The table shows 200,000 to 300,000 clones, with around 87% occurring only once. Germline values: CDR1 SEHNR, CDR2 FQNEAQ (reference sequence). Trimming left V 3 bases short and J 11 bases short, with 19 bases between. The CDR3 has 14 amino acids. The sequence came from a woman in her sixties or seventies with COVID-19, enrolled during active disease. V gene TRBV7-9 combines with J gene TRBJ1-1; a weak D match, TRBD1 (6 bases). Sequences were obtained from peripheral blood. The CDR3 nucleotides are TGTGCCAGCAGCTTGGTCTACGAGGACAGCGAGGCTTTCTTT. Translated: CASSLVYEDSEAFF.